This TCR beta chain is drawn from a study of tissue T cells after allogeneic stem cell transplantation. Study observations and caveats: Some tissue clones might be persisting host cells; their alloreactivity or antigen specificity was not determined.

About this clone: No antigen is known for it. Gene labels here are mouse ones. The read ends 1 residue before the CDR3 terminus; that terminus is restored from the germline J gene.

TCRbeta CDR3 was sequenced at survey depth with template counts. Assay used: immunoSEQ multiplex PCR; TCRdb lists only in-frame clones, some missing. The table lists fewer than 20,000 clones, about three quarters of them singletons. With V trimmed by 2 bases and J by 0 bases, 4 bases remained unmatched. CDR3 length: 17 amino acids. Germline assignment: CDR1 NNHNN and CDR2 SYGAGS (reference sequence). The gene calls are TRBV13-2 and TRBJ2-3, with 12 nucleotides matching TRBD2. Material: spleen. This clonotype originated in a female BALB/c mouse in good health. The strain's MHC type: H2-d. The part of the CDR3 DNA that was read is TGTGCCAGCGGTGAGCAGACTGGGGGGGCTAGTGCAGAAACGCTGTAT. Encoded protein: CASGEQTGGASAETLY. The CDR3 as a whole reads CASGEQTGGASAETLYF.